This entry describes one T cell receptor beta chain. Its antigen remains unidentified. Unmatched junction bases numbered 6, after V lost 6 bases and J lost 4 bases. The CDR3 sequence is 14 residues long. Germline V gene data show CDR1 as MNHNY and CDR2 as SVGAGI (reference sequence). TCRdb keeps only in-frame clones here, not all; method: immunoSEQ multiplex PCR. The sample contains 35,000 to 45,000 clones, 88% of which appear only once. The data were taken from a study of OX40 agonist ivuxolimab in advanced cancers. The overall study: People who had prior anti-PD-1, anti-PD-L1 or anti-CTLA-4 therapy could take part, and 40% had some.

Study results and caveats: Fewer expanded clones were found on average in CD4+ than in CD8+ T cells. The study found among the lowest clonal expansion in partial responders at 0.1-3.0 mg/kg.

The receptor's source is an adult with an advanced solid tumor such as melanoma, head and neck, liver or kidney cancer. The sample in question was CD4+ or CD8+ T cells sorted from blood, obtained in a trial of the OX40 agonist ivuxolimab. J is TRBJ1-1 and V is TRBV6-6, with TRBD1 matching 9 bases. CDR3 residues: CASSNRQGGTEAFF. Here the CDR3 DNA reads TGTGCCAGCAGCAACCGACAGGGGGGCACTGAAGCTTTCTTT.